The clone carrying this T cell receptor beta chain was seen once. This entry is derived from a study of blood T cell repertoires in COVID-19. Looking at the study overall: Both acute and convalescent COVID-19 samples were obtained from the United States, Italy and Spain. T cells, B-cell-depleted T cells, or PBMCs provided the cDNA or gDNA that served as material.

Recruited during active infection, patients (from Seattle) were subsequently followed longitudinally. The CDR3 runs 14 residues. The germline V gene encodes CDR1 MDHEN and CDR2 SYDVKM. The V end lost 7 bases, the J end lost 1 base, and 13 bases lay between the germline ends. Per the authors' pipeline: From reference gene primer amplification, estimates of nucleated cell counts were derived. Repertoires were generated with immunoSEQ multiplex PCR, while TCRdb's copy carries only in-frame clones and drops some. V, J and clone size reflect that table, while D and trimming were determined from the DNA. The sample carries about 130,000 clones, about 70% recorded once.

The clonotype originates from a man older than 75 with COVID-19, enrolled during active disease. The chain recombines TRBV28 with TRBJ1-1; D gene ambiguous. Material: peripheral blood. CDR3 DNA: TGTGCCAGCACCCCTTTAATAGCGAACACTGAAGCTTTCTTT. Amino acids: CASTPLIANTEAFF.